One TCR beta chain is described in this entry. This clone was found a few times. The antigen it recognizes is unknown. Base-call qualities are not available, and no considerably larger clone is one nucleotide away. The source of the sample is a study of cytomegalovirus exposure and HLA in healthy donors (dated by TCRdb to about 2017). About the full investigation: An earlier analysis of some 600 of the donors reported 250 to 300 Gb of sequence data and 95 million to 130 million unique TCR beta sequences obtained from approximately 180 million T cells. An early release that covered several hundred HLA-typed donors contained approximately 300 gigabases of sequencing data and tens of millions of unique TCR sequences. Among the roughly 410 genotyped donors, 81% belonged to the genetic ancestry cluster associated with self-reported Caucasian donors. The study aimed to test whether signatures of past pathogen exposure could be identified by cataloging public T cell receptors. The study used immunosequencing to profile the T cell repertoires of several hundred subjects and linked those repertoires to cytomegalovirus serostatus. Besides the first cohort of 550 to 750 subjects, a separate validation cohort made up of over 95 different subjects was used. To predict cytomegalovirus infection status, the study brought together high-throughput TCR immunosequencing, statistical association of individual TCRs with disease status, and machine learning. To study patterns of TCR occurrence, a later analysis re-analyzed previously published TCR beta repertoires from around 700 donors and added high-resolution HLA genotyping. Rather than drawing on any new phenotypic data, the later analysis identified candidate immune exposures from TCR beta sequences and the way those sequences occurred across donors. To decide whether each TCR beta V gene segment behaved as functional or pseudogenic, an earlier analysis of some 600 of the donors relied on high-throughput TCR beta sequencing. Alongside the repertoire data, information on donor age, sex, ethnicity and CMV serostatus was compiled. A later genetic analysis took genome-wide SNP genotypes for about three fifths of the 666 donors and used that subset as a discovery cohort. All discovery cohort repertoires had been generated using a single sequencing platform. Both class I and class II loci were covered by HLA typing, at four-digit resolution. Typing coverage differed by locus: A, B, C, DRB1 and DQB1 were typed in roughly 629-640 donors, DQA1 in 500 to 550, DPA1 in 600 to 610, and DPB1 in 472. Four to six DR-DQ haplotypes were handled as single units for association and clustering, since linkage in the cohort was strong. Across 300 to 500 genotyped donors of the cohort, an average of about 200,000 unique TCR beta nucleotide sequences per donor were sequenced, and about a sixth of those sequences were non-productive.

The cohort comprised hundreds of healthy bone marrow donors. Cohort members were all nominally healthy when sampled, although unrecorded immune exposures were likely present. The donor tested CMV seropositive and was one of the 289 seropositive cohort members. A peripheral blood sample was collected from each donor, and TCR beta sequencing was performed on peripheral blood mononuclear cells. The Qiagen DNeasy Blood Extraction Kit was used to extract genomic DNA from the blood cell samples. The protocol used for the library was the immunoSEQ multiplex PCR assay. The multiplex PCR relied on a mix of 60 forward primers for TCR Vbeta segments and 13 reverse primers for TCR Jbeta segments. The CDR3 region of rearranged TCR beta genes was amplified from genomic DNA by a multiplex PCR assay. The Illumina HiSeq System was used to sequence the amplified TCR beta libraries as 87-base-pair reads. As for the authors' bioinformatics: In a later analysis, 70 million to 95 million unique TCR beta chains were counted across the 650 to 750 repertoires, and roughly 11 million of these chains were shared by at least two donors. Raw reads were error-corrected and collapsed into unique sequences with a nearest-neighbor algorithm that merged closely related sequences to remove PCR and sequencing errors. V, D and J gene segments were assigned by aligning CDR3 sequences to IMGT reference sequences. For a sequence to be retained, a match of at least six nucleotides to both a V gene segment and a J gene segment was required. A rearrangement was called productive if the CDR3 had no stop codons and remained in frame with V and J, and every other rearrangement was called non-productive. CDR3 was defined by IMGT convention, running from the second conserved V-encoded cysteine to the conserved J-encoded phenylalanine. The earlier analysis of fewer than 750 of the donors excluded sequences that lacked an unambiguous match to a single V gene segment. An earlier analysis of a few hundred of the donors called V segments functional above 56.7% productive rearrangements and segregating when the between-donor standard deviation exceeded 5%. To diagnose cytomegalovirus status from the catalog of TCR beta chain sequences, a statistical classification framework was built. In a later analysis, TCR nucleotide sequences were compared against IMGT/GENE-DB human TR gene sequences so that V and J genes could be assigned. The TCRdist pipeline was used in a later analysis to assign CDR3 sequences and most-parsimonious VDJ recombination scenarios. In a later analysis, each TCR beta chain was defined by its CDR3 amino acid sequence together with its V-gene family, and reads lacking a unique V-gene family were excluded. As a way to deal with suspected cross-contamination and a sequencing artifact, a later analysis dropped under 600 nucleotide sequences that were highly shared and had low generation probability. A later analysis calculated a clonal expansion index for each public chain from normalized within-repertoire ranks of inferred template counts. A later analysis computed generation probabilities with a VDJ recombination model fitted to out-of-frame rearrangements, and checked the results against IGoR. Hypergeometric tests were used in a later analysis to score TCR-TCR, TCR-HLA and TCR-CMV co-occurrence, with a repertoire-size bias correction applied to the TCR pairs. False discovery rates were estimated in a later analysis by permuting HLA or CMV assignments 20 times. In a later analysis, co-occurring TCRs were grouped with DBSCAN, and TCRdist sequence similarity was added when clustering was performed within HLA-allele-positive subsets. For co-occurrence clustering, repertoires with fewer than 30,000 or more than 120,000 public chains were excluded, along with four or five repertoires with anomalous nucleotide sharing. TCRdb limited this immuneACCESS table to in-frame rearrangements with V and J called. A share of clones is missing; checked studies link under half to unresolved V genes, and the rest is unexplained. From that table come the V and J calls and clone size; the DNA was used to work out D and trimming. The sample contains approximately 190,000 clones, 70% of them found a single time. Clones ranked in the top ten supply less than 3% of the sample.

CDR1 and CDR2 were assigned from the germline V gene as KGHSH and LQKENI. V is reduced by 3 bases and J by 6 bases, leaving a spacing of 11 bases between them. The CDR3 has 13 amino acids, counting the end cysteine and phenylalanine. Only CDR3 DNA remains: 39 bases, in frame from the first base. On the study overall, not on this receptor specifically: The only immune exposure information available for the cohort was CMV serostatus. In a later analysis, the rate of TCR association differed among HLA loci, with DRB1 alleles having the most associated TCRs and HLA-C alleles having the fewest. Linkage disequilibrium might explain the correlated functional status among segregating V segments, but an unknown experimental factor could not be excluded. Specific HLA alleles were associated with 15,000 to 20,000 TCR beta sequences at a false discovery rate of 0.05 in a later analysis. A cluster of highly shared sequence variants was judged likely to be a technical artifact of the sequencing pipeline. A further reported finding was that TCR beta sequences accurately predicted the HLA-A and HLA-B alleles for most subjects in the first cohort. A later analysis found that HLA-associated TCR beta chains were more clonally expanded and had lower generation probabilities than equally common non-associated chains. In the study, 150 to 200 TCR beta chains were listed as associated with cytomegalovirus. Across donors, most TCR sequences were observed very rarely, whereas some public TCRs were present in many individuals. The authors suggested that the approach could potentially be generalized to other disease states and immunological phenotypes. In a later genetic analysis, a missense DCLRE1C variant was associated with V-gene and J-gene trimming of TCR beta chains, and the association was replicated in an independent cohort. When HLA alleles, especially DR and DQ, strongly co-occurred, attributing TCR associations to individual alleles was difficult. In both the original and validation cohorts, the classifier was reported to diagnose cytomegalovirus status with high specificity and sensitivity. A later analysis found that most CMV-associated TCR beta chains appeared HLA-restricted, with HLA associations seemingly driven largely by CMV exposure. Compared with the roughly 700-donor mean, donors in an Asian-associated ancestry cluster had fewer N-insertions in productive TCRs, according to a later genetic analysis. Because HLA typing was missing for some donors at each locus, association tests included only the typed subset. Sequencing depth was assumed to be roughly uniform across donors in the presence/absence analyses, though that assumption may not hold. The earlier analysis of about 600 of the donors excluded some 15 rarely observed V segments, including chromosome 9 orphons, because counts were too low. This cohort had only TCR beta chains sequenced, and the lack of alpha or paired-chain data limited which features could be detected. Some IMGT-functional V segments, including TRBV6-2 and TRBV6-3, could not be told apart with the 87-base-pair reads, so those segments were excluded. In vitro tests confirmed that a few of the cytomegalovirus-associated TCR beta chains recognize cytomegalovirus antigens. A later analysis reported that several top co-occurrence clusters appeared linked to parvovirus B19, influenza, CMV and Epstein-Barr virus. In an earlier analysis of some 550 of the donors, most TCR beta V segments were observed in productive rearrangements about 90% or about 30% of the time, broadly matching IMGT annotations.

The receptor comes from a man aged 35 to 55 in good health and CMV-seropositive. Recombination linked TRBV18 to TRBJ1-2; confidence is insufficient to name the D gene. The sequencing input was PBMCs. The CDR3 loop reads CASSPSTRDGYTF. The DNA sequence is TGTGCCAGCTCACCGTCAACGCGAGATGGCTACACCTTC.